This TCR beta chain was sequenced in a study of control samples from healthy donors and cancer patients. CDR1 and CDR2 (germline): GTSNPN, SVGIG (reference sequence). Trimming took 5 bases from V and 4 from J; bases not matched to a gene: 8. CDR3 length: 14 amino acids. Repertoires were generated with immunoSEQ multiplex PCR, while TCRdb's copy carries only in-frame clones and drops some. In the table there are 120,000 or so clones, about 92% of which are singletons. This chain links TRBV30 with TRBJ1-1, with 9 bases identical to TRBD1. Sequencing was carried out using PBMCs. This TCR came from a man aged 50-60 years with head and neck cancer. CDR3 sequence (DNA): TGTGCCTGGGGACAGGGGATTGTAGCCACTGAAGCTTTCTTT. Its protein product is CAWGQGIVATEAFF.